This TCR beta chain was documented in a study of shared clonotypes between healthy human individuals. Naive CD8 populations comprised CD45RO-negative cells positively selected for CCR7, excluding terminally differentiated effector memory CD45RA+ cells. The CDR3 contains 13 residues. V shed 4 bases and J shed 4 bases, with 8 bases lying between them. Looked up from germline, CDR1 is MDHEN and CDR2 is SYDVKM. With regard to this clone: In the same sample, other DNA sequences code for this CDR3.

The protocol was immunoSEQ multiplex PCR, while the TCRdb copy is restricted to in-frame clones and leaves out a portion. The sample holds approximately 2,200,000 clones; roughly 91% are singletons and the top ten take over 1.5%. The V gene is TRBV28, the J gene TRBJ2-1; D might be TRBD1 (5 bases). The receptor's source is a man aged 18 to 29 in good health. Some clones in this sample may be carry-over from other donors' samples. Material for sequencing was naive CD8+ T cells from PBMCs. In nucleotides, the CDR3 is TGTGCCAGCAGTTGGACACCTTACAATGAGCAGTTCTTC. It encodes CASSWTPYNEQFF.